These T cell receptor beta chains were read from a single sample in a study of T cells in Graves' hyperthyroidism and ophthalmopathy. TCRdb called the multiplex PCR reads again in MiXCR, with one record for every CDR3 protein. This table holds more than 50,000 distinct CDR3 sequences, roughly 50% found once. Sequenced input: blood. Receptor source: a woman between 55 and 75 years old with Graves' ophthalmopathy. The CDR3 runs from the conserved cysteine through the conserved F or W. A D gene is named only where the DNA matches it firmly. Rows may omit the clone size; those that give it use once, few, many or a size class.

cdr3_nt: TGTGCCAGCAGCTTAACCGTCAGCGGGGGGGCAAATGAGCAGTTCTTC
cdr3_aa: CASSLTVSGGANEQFF
v_call: TRBV11-2
clone_size: -
d_call: TRBD2
j_call: TRBJ2-1

cdr3_nt: TGTGCCACCAGCAGAGGGATACTGGTGGGCAATGAGCAGTTCTTC
cdr3_aa: CATSRGILVGNEQFF
v_call: TRBV15
clone_size: once
d_call: -
j_call: TRBJ2-1

cdr3_nt: TGCGCCAGCACGGACAGGGTAGGATATCAGCCCCAGCATTTT
cdr3_aa: CASTDRVGYQPQHF
v_call: TRBV5-1
clone_size: -
d_call: TRBD1
j_call: TRBJ1-5

cdr3_nt: TGTGCCAGCAGCTTGCAGGGGAGTTACACTGAAGCTTTCTTT
cdr3_aa: CASSLQGSYTEAFF
v_call: TRBV5-5
clone_size: many
d_call: -
j_call: TRBJ1-1

cdr3_nt: TGTGCCAGCAGCCCAAGACTAGCCGGAGGCACAGATACGCAGTATTTT
cdr3_aa: CASSPRLAGGTDTQYF
v_call: TRBV7-9
clone_size: once
d_call: TRBD2
j_call: TRBJ2-3

cdr3_nt: TGTGCCAGCAGCCTCGACAGGGCGACTTTCTTT
cdr3_aa: CASSLDRATFF
v_call: TRBV3-1
clone_size: many
d_call: TRBD1
j_call: TRBJ1-1

cdr3_nt: TGCAGTGCTAGAGAGTCAGGACGGGAGCAGTACTTC
cdr3_aa: CSARESGREQYF
v_call: TRBV20-1
clone_size: medium-sized
d_call: -
j_call: TRBJ2-7

cdr3_nt: TGCGCCAGCAGCCAAGATGGCCCCCAGACTAGCGGGGGGCACAATGAGCAGTTCTTC
cdr3_aa: CASSQDGPQTSGGHNEQFF
v_call: TRBV4-1
clone_size: many
d_call: TRBD2
j_call: TRBJ2-1

cdr3_nt: TGCAGTGCTAGAGATCCGCTAGCGGCATCCTACGAGCAGTACTTC
cdr3_aa: CSARDPLAASYEQYF
v_call: TRBV20-1
clone_size: few
d_call: TRBD2
j_call: TRBJ2-7

cdr3_nt: TGTGCCAGCAGGTCGGTCACAGATACGCAGTATTTT
cdr3_aa: CASRSVTDTQYF
v_call: TRBV27
clone_size: many
d_call: -
j_call: TRBJ2-3

cdr3_nt: TGTGCCATCAACTCGGGAAAAAAAGGGAACACTGAAGCTTTCTTT
cdr3_aa: CAINSGKKGNTEAFF
v_call: TRBV10-3
clone_size: many
d_call: -
j_call: TRBJ1-1

cdr3_nt: TGTGCCAGCGGAAACCAGGGGATGAACACCGGGGAGCTGTTTTTT
cdr3_aa: CASGNQGMNTGELFF
v_call: TRBV12-3/TRBV12-4
clone_size: -
d_call: -
j_call: TRBJ2-2

cdr3_nt: TGTGCCAGCAGCTGGTCAGGAGCTCTGGACAGCCAGCCCCTCCACTTT
cdr3_aa: CASSWSGALDSQPLHF
v_call: TRBV7-3
clone_size: -
d_call: -
j_call: TRBJ1-6

cdr3_nt: TGTGCCAGCAGCCCATCCTCTGGAAACACCATATATTTT
cdr3_aa: CASSPSSGNTIYF
v_call: TRBV28
clone_size: many
d_call: -
j_call: TRBJ1-3

cdr3_nt: TGTGCCATCATGGAAACGGGGACAGGGTCTTTCTACGAGCAGTACTTC
cdr3_aa: CAIMETGTGSFYEQYF
v_call: TRBV10-3
clone_size: -
d_call: TRBD1
j_call: TRBJ2-7

cdr3_nt: TGTGCCAGCAGCTTAGGGACAGGGGTTATGAAAGAAAAACTGTTTTTT
cdr3_aa: CASSLGTGVMKEKLFF
v_call: TRBV7-6
clone_size: many
d_call: TRBD1
j_call: TRBJ1-4

cdr3_nt: TGCAGTGCTAGAGATGAAAAGCGGGAGGGGAACTACGAGCAGTACTTC
cdr3_aa: CSARDEKREGNYEQYF
v_call: TRBV20-1
clone_size: -
d_call: TRBD2
j_call: TRBJ2-7

cdr3_nt: TGTGCCAGCAGCCAGCCTAATGAAAAACTGTTTTTT
cdr3_aa: CASSQPNEKLFF
v_call: TRBV7-2
clone_size: once
d_call: -
j_call: TRBJ1-4

cdr3_nt: TGCAGTGCTAGAGATAGGCCGGGAAACTATAATTCACCCCTCCACTTT
cdr3_aa: CSARDRPGNYNSPLHF
v_call: TRBV20-1
clone_size: many
d_call: -
j_call: TRBJ1-6

cdr3_nt: TGCGCCACCTCCGAGGGGCGCGGTGCTGGCTACACCTTC
cdr3_aa: CATSEGRGAGYTF
v_call: TRBV10-2
clone_size: -
d_call: -
j_call: TRBJ1-2